The present TCR beta chain was sequenced within a study of identical twins. This clonotype occurred many times. CDR1 is DFQATT, CDR2 SNEGSKA, per germline (reference sequence). The CDR3 is 14 residues long. The V segment lost 5 bases and the J segment 3 bases; nucleotides outside the gene matches: 8. TCRdb re-derived calls from the 5' RACE reads in MiXCR, one entry per CDR3 protein. The sample lists hundreds of thousands of distinct CDR3 sequences, 15% to 20% seen once, with under 15% in the top ten. This same sample was also taken into another study, of T cells expressing NK-cell markers. That paper states: Beta-chain profiling covered CD3+CD56+NKG2C+, CD3+CD56+NKG2C- and CD3+CD56-NKG2C+ sorted subsets.

This clonotype was obtained from a woman between 18 and 30 years old in good health. Input material: PBMCs. The chain uses TRBV20-1 and TRBJ1-1; TRBD1 aligns across 8 bases. The CDR3 DNA reads TGCAGTGCTGGGGACAGGCTAAGGTACACTGAAGCTTTCTTT. Translating it yields CSAGDRLRYTEAFF.